What follows are 17 T cell receptor beta chains derived from one specimen sequenced in a study of shared clonotypes between healthy human individuals. The method was immunoSEQ multiplex PCR; TCRdb's version includes in-frame clones alone and lacks a portion of them. Counted here are approximately 1.9 million clones, around 95% occurring once; the ten biggest clones make up over 1.5%. CD8 cells regarded as naive lacked CD45RO, were positively chosen for CCR7, and omitted terminally differentiated effector memory CD45RA+ cells. The sequenced material came from naive CD8+ T cells from PBMCs. The source is a man between 18 and 29 years old in good health. Some clones in this sample may be carry-over from other donors' samples.

This clone was counted once. The rearrangement uses TRBV7-8 and TRBJ2-5, with 13 positions matching TRBD2. The V segment lost 5 bases and the J segment 2 bases; nucleotides outside the gene matches: 5. CDR3 length equals 16 residues. Looked up from germline, CDR1 is SGHVS and CDR2 is FQNEAQ. CDR3 sequence: CASSPGLAGVQETQYF. DNA for the CDR3: TGTGCCAGCAGCCCCGGACTAGCGGGAGTTCAAGAGACCCAGTACTTC.

This clone was seen once. The rearrangement joins TRBV4-1 to TRBJ1-1, with 8 bases lining up with TRBD1. The CDR3 is 13 residues long. In germline, CDR1 is MGHRA, CDR2 YSYEKL. With 5 bases clipped from V and 5 bases from J, the junction kept 4 bases outside the gene matches. The DNA for the CDR3 is TGCGCCAGCAGCTTTAGACAGGGGACTGAAGCTTTCTTT. Protein: CASSFRQGTEAFF.

This clone was found once. J is TRBJ1-4 and V is TRBV6-6; D remains ambiguous. The CDR3 is 13 amino acids. V was shortened by 3 bases and J by 8 bases, with 10 bases between the two germline ends. The germline V gene encodes CDR1 MNHNY and CDR2 SVGAGI (reference sequence). The CDR3 sequence is CASSYTGLEKLFF. The CDR3 bases are TGTGCCAGCAGTTATACGGGCCTGGAAAAACTGTTTTTT.

This clone has just a few counts. The chain combines TRBV7-9 with TRBJ1-2; D ambiguous. The germline gives CDR1 SEHNR, CDR2 FQNEAQ (reference sequence). V was clipped by 0 bases and J by 8 bases, with 13 bases between them. The CDR3 extends over 14 amino acids. The CDR3 DNA reads as TGTGCCAGCAGCTTAGCGGGAAAGGCGGGAGGCTACACCTTC. Protein: CASSLAGKAGGYTF. Complete variable domain (other parts from reference TRBV7-9 and TRBJ1-2): DTGVSQNPRHKITKRGQNVTFRCDPISEHNRLYWYRQTLGQGPEFLTYFQNEAQLEKSRLLSDRFSAERPKGSFSTLEIQRTEQGDSAMYLCASSLAGKAGGYTFGSGTRLTVV.

V gene TRBV6-1 combines with J gene TRBJ2-3; D may be TRBD1 (6 bases). This CDR3 is built from 13 residues. The germline gives CDR1 MNHNS, CDR2 SASEGT. V lost 10 bases to trimming and J lost 2 bases, with 13 bases between them. CDR3 protein: CATTTGTTDTQYF. The CDR3 DNA reads TGTGCCACGACGACAGGAACCACAGATACGCAGTATTTT.

The V and J genes are TRBV10-3 and TRBJ1-4; no definite D call. Trimming removed 2 bases at V and 6 bases at J, with 7 bases between. The CDR3 totals 13 residues. From germline, CDR1 is ENHRY and CDR2 SYGVKD. CDR3 residues: CAISEGPDEKLFF. CDR3 sequence (DNA): TGTGCCATCAGTGAGGGGCCAGATGAAAAACTGTTTTTT.

The chain carries TRBV7-9 and TRBJ2-7; D unclear. The germline CDR1 and CDR2 sequences are SEHNR and FQNEAQ (reference sequence). V was clipped by 2 bases and J by 2 bases, with 10 bases between them. There are 14 residues in the CDR3. The CDR3 sequence: CASSLFGVAYEQYF. The CDR3 nucleotides read TGTGCCAGCAGCTTATTTGGGGTGGCCTACGAGCAGTACTTC. Supplemented by reference TRBV7-9 and TRBJ2-7, the full variable domain reads DTGVSQNPRHKITKRGQNVTFRCDPISEHNRLYWYRQTLGQGPEFLTYFQNEAQLEKSRLLSDRFSAERPKGSFSTLEIQRTEQGDSAMYLCASSLFGVAYEQYFGPGTRLTVT.

This chain connects TRBV15 to TRBJ1-2; D might be TRBD1 (5 bases). Germline V gene sequence: CDR1 LNHNV, CDR2 YYDKDF (reference sequence). The V gene lost 0 bases and the J gene lost 2 bases, with 10 bases spanning the gap. This CDR3 has 15 residues. CDR3 in DNA: TGTGCCACCAGCAGAGATCATGGGGGGAACTATGGCTACACCTTC. As protein: CATSRDHGGNYGYTF.

The chain combines TRBV6-1 with TRBJ2-1; no reliable D call. The CDR3 is 15 residues long. From germline, CDR1 is MNHNS and CDR2 SASEGT. With 7 bases removed from V and 8 bases from J, the gap between germline ends came to 21 bases. The CDR3 nucleotides read TGTGCCAGCAAGGTGGCGGCATGGGCTGGCGATGAGCAGTTCTTC. Protein sequence: CASKVAAWAGDEQFF.

The CDR3 protein is CSVELLAGESYNEQFF. In DNA, the CDR3 is TGCAGCGTTGAACTTCTAGCGGGAGAATCCTACAATGAGCAGTTCTTC. The chain couples TRBV29-1 to TRBJ2-1; 10 nucleotides line up with TRBD2. The CDR3 covers 16 residues. V shed 2 bases, J shed 1 base, and the junction held 5 bases outside the gene matches. Germline V gene data show CDR1 as SQVTM and CDR2 as ANQGSEA.

The chain combines TRBV27 with TRBJ2-7; D may be TRBD1 or TRBD2 (5 bases each). The V gene's germline CDR1 is MNHEY and CDR2 SMNVEV (reference sequence). Deletions cut 5 bases from V and 6 bases from J, with 20 bases between. This CDR3 contains 15 residues. CDR3 coding DNA: TGTGCCAGCAGTCCCCGGGACCCAAGACCCTCCGAGCAGTACTTC. Its protein is CASSPRDPRPSEQYF.

The V call is TRBV7-2, the J call TRBJ2-7; tentative D call: TRBD2 (6 bases). The CDR3 is 15 residues long. From germline, CDR1 is SGHTA and CDR2 FQGNSA. Trimming left V 5 bases short and J 0 bases short, with 14 bases between. The CDR3 is CASSLSGLSSYEQYF. The DNA for the CDR3 is TGTGCCAGCAGCCTGAGCGGGCTTAGCTCCTACGAGCAGTACTTC.

The CDR3 region is CASSEEGAYEQYF. In nucleotides, the CDR3 is TGTGCCAGCAGTGAAGAGGGGGCCTACGAGCAGTACTTC. The chain uses TRBV2 and TRBJ2-7, with a possible D match to TRBD1 (6 bases). The CDR3 contains 13 residues. CDR1 and CDR2 from the germline V gene are SNHLY and FYNNEI. The V end lost 1 base, the J end lost 2 bases, and 6 bases lay between the germline ends.

V is TRBV5-1 and J is TRBJ2-3; D is unresolved. Germline CDR1 is SGHRS and CDR2 is YFSETQ. V gave up 5 bases and J gave up 2 bases, with 12 bases separating them. The CDR3 has 14 residues. The DNA for the CDR3 is TGCGCCAGCAGAAACCGGATAGACACAGATACGCAGTATTTT. It codes for CASRNRIDTDTQYF.

The chain joins TRBV25-1 to TRBJ2-7; weak D call: TRBD1 (5 bases). V lost 9 bases, J lost 3 bases, and 9 bases lay in between. The CDR3 contains 11 residues. Germline V gene sequence: CDR1 MGHDK, CDR2 SYGVNS. CDR3 in DNA: TGTGCCAGTCGACAGTACTACGAGCAGTACTTC. Its protein is CASRQYYEQYF.

Comments on this clone: Other DNA variants within this sample encode the same CDR3. The chain combines TRBV4-1 with TRBJ2-7; D may match TRBD1 or TRBD2 (5 bases each). V lost 0 bases and J lost 4, with 7 bases in between. The germline V gene encodes CDR1 MGHRA and CDR2 YSYEKL. The CDR3 spans 13 residues. DNA of the CDR3: TGCGCCAGCAGCCAAGATGGGGGTTACGAGCAGTACTTC. Translating it yields CASSQDGGYEQYF.

The rearrangement uses TRBV5-4 and TRBJ2-1; D perhaps matches TRBD2 (6 bases). CDR1 SGHNT and CDR2 YYREEE come from the germline V gene (reference sequence). The CDR3 contains 14 residues. The V end lost 2 bases, the J end lost 8 bases, and 14 bases lay between the germline ends. CDR3 DNA: TGTGCCAGCAGCTTCGCGGGGAATGGCGATGAGCAGTTCTTC. Translated, it gives CASSFAGNGDEQFF.